A single sample is the source of the 20 T cell receptor beta chains below, sequenced in a study of regulatory T cells in long-lasting Graves disease. To make TCR beta libraries, researchers used iRepertoire HTBI primers and Arm-PCR of CDR3 regions. TCRdb re-called the multiplex PCR reads through MiXCR, storing one row per CDR3 protein. Of roughly 400,000 distinct CDR3 sequences in the sample, approximately 16% were seen once. Documented time point: newly diagnosed GD, antithyroid drugs for less than 3 months. PBMCs provided the RNA from which the TCR library was made. The same data also contributed to another study, on T cells in Graves' hyperthyroidism and ophthalmopathy.

The sample in question was peripheral blood mononuclear cells (PBMCs), obtained at new diagnosis, from a patient treated with antithyroid drugs. The receptors derive from a young woman with Graves disease.

This clonotype has only a few counts. The rearrangement uses TRBV19 and TRBJ1-4; D gene unclear. This CDR3 region has 12 residues. Germline CDR1 reads LNHDA; CDR2 reads SQIVND (reference sequence). With 7 bases removed from V and 5 bases from J, the gap between germline ends came to 8 bases. The CDR3, as DNA: TGTGCCAGTATCGGGCCGAATGAAAAACTGTTTTTT. Translating gives CASIGPNEKLFF.

About this clonotype: A single base separates this from a much larger clone, so it may be a read error. V gene TRBV28 combines with J gene TRBJ1-2; perhaps TRBD1 as D (5 bases). Germline V gives CDR1 MDHEN, CDR2 SYDVKM. The CDR3 extends over 14 amino acids. The CDR3 spells CVSTAGRGDYGYTF. In DNA form, the CDR3 reads TGTGTCAGCACCGCGGGCCGGGGGGACTATGGCTACACCTTC.

This clonotype was observed a few times. The V gene is TRBV6-5, the J gene TRBJ2-1; TRBD2 matches 9 bases. Germline trimming cut 0 bases from V and 6 bases from J; bases unmatched to any gene: 3. The CDR3 spans 15 residues. Germline V lookup: CDR1 MNHEY, CDR2 SVGAGI. CDR3 in DNA: TGTGCCAGCAGTTACTCGGGGACTAGCTCCAATGAGCAGTTCTTC. Its protein product is CASSYSGTSSNEQFF.

This clonotype was picked up many times. This chain uses TRBV7-2 with TRBJ2-3; 12 bases map to TRBD2. The germline gives CDR1 SGHTA, CDR2 FQGNSA. The V gene end was trimmed by 5 bases and the J gene end by 3 bases; junction bases not matched to a gene: 9. The CDR3 runs to 17 residues. The CDR3 DNA reads TGTGCCAGCAGCCGAAGGACTAGCGGGATGGCTACAGATACGCAGTATTTT. This sequence encodes CASSRRTSGMATDTQYF.

This clonotype occurred a few times. The rearrangement joins TRBV7-9 to TRBJ1-2; TRBD1 aligns across 8 bases. This CDR3 region has 16 residues. Germline V gene lookup returns CDR1 SEHNR and CDR2 FQNEAQ (reference sequence). Losses at the gene ends were 5 bases for V and 2 bases for J; bases not matched to a gene: 10. This CDR3 is CASSRTYRDRNYGYTF. As DNA, the CDR3 is TGTGCCAGCAGCCGAACCTACCGGGACAGGAACTATGGCTACACCTTC.

In its sample, this clonotype was seen a few times. This sequence joins TRBV20-1 and TRBJ2-1; 10 bases fit TRBD2. This CDR3 comprises 16 residues. Germline CDR1 is DFQATT and CDR2 is SNEGSKA (reference sequence). J lost 0 bases, V lost 4 bases, and 6 bases had no gene match. The CDR3 spells CSATSGRASSYNEQFF. The CDR3 DNA sequence: TGCAGTGCTACCAGCGGGAGGGCCTCCTCCTACAATGAGCAGTTCTTC.

This clonotype was detected ten times or more. The chain uses TRBV7-3 and TRBJ2-3, with D uncertain. The CDR3 spans 15 residues. Germline CDR1 reads SGHTA; CDR2 reads FQGTGA. With 2 bases removed from V and 0 bases from J, the gap between germline ends came to 9 bases. The CDR3, as DNA: TGTGCCAGCAGCTTACGGTCAGCTAGCACAGATACGCAGTATTTT. This encodes CASSLRSASTDTQYF.

This clonotype was seen many times. CDR3 residues: CASSQVGVAFF. The CDR3 DNA reads TGCGCCAGCAGCCAAGTAGGCGTCGCTTTCTTT. The chain is built from TRBV4-1 and TRBJ1-1; D call uncertain. This CDR3 spans 11 amino acids. V shed 1 base and J shed 11 bases, with 8 bases lying between them. Germline CDR1 is MGHRA and CDR2 is YSYEKL.

Notes on this clonotype: This may be a read error: a much more frequent sequence differs by one nucleotide. The chain is built from TRBV2 and TRBJ2-1, with D uncertain. Germline-derived CDR1 and CDR2 are SNHLY and FYNNEI. CDR3 size: 11 residues. CDR3 sequence: CANSAHNEQFF. In DNA form, the CDR3 reads TGTGCCAACAGTGCTCACAATGAGCAGTTCTTC. The full variable domain, in which reference TRBV2 and TRBJ2-1 provide the parts outside the CDR3, is EPEVTQTPSHQVTQMGQEVILRCVPISNHLYFYWYRQILGQKVEFLVSFYNNEISEKSEIFDDQFSVERPDGSNFTLKIRSTKLEDSAMYFCANSAHNEQFFGPGTRLTVL.

The chain uses TRBV25-1 and TRBJ2-7, with D possibly being TRBD1 (5 bases). CDR3 size: 13 residues. Germline values: CDR1 MGHDK, CDR2 SYGVNS. The V gene lost 1 base and the J gene lost 6 bases, with 10 bases spanning the gap. This chain's CDR3 is CASSEFGGAEQYF. CDR3 DNA sequence: TGTGCCAGCAGTGAATTCGGTGGGGCCGAGCAGTACTTC.

The chain carries TRBV4-1 and TRBJ2-7; 13 bases agree with TRBD2. Germline CDR1 is MGHRA and CDR2 is YSYEKL. The V gene end was trimmed by 1 base and the J gene end by 0 bases; junction bases not matched to a gene: 6. This CDR3 has 18 amino acids. Here the CDR3 reads CASSQGGTSGISSYEQYF. The CDR3 DNA reads TGCGCCAGCAGCCAAGGAGGGACTAGCGGGATTAGCTCCTACGAGCAGTACTTC.

This chain connects TRBV12-3 or TRBV12-4 to TRBJ2-7, with 7 bases fitting TRBD1. After removal of 5 bases from V and 0 bases from J, the junction contained 7 bases not matched to a gene. The CDR3 is made up of 15 amino acids. CDR3 region: CASSLGTAISYEQYF. The CDR3 coding sequence is TGTGCCAGCAGTCTAGGGACAGCAATCTCCTACGAGCAGTACTTC.

In its sample, this clonotype was seen a few times. The genes are TRBV12-3 or TRBV12-4 and TRBJ2-2; TRBD1 matches 12 bases. After removal of 2 bases from V and 4 bases from J, the junction contained 2 bases not matched to a gene. The CDR3 runs to 16 residues. For the CDR3, the DNA is TGTGCCAGCAGTTTAAGGGGACAGGGGGCCACCGGGGAGCTGTTTTTT. Translated, it gives CASSLRGQGATGELFF.

In its sample, this clonotype was seen many times. The chain is built from TRBV11-2 and TRBJ2-5, with D maybe TRBD2 (6 bases). The V and J ends lost 5 bases and 1 base respectively, with 14 bases between them. The germline CDR1 and CDR2 sequences are SGHAT and FQNNGV. The CDR3 consists of 15 residues. CDR3 nucleotides: TGTGCCAGCAGCAAAGCCCCGGGAGCCCAAGAGACCCAGTACTTC. This sequence encodes CASSKAPGAQETQYF.

This clonotype occurred many times. The chain uses TRBV2 and TRBJ2-3; 7 nucleotides agree with TRBD2. Trimming removed 8 bases from V and 5 bases from J; junction bases left unmatched: 10. This CDR3 is 14 amino acids long. CDR1 is SNHLY and CDR2 is FYNNEI in the germline V gene. This chain's CDR3 is CASFGVLAGDTQYF. The CDR3 region has the DNA TGTGCCAGCTTTGGTGTATTAGCGGGAGATACGCAGTATTTT.

This clonotype was found a few times. This CDR3 reads CASSLDLPTDTQYF. DNA for the CDR3: TGTGCCAGCAGCCTGGATCTCCCCACAGATACGCAGTATTTT. V is TRBV5-8 and J is TRBJ2-3; D remains unclear. Per the germline V gene, CDR1 is SGHTS and CDR2 is YDEGEE. V lost 4 bases to trimming and J lost 2 bases, with 11 bases between them. This CDR3 contains 14 residues.

This clonotype was seen a handful of times. This rearrangement joins TRBV10-3 to TRBJ1-5, with D possibly being TRBD1 (5 bases). V was trimmed by 0 bases and J by 0 bases, leaving 6 bases between them. The CDR3 spans 15 residues. From germline, CDR1 is ENHRY and CDR2 SYGVKD. CDR3 sequence reads: CAISESGPSNQPQHF. CDR3 sequence (DNA): TGTGCCATCAGTGAGTCGGGGCCTAGCAATCAGCCCCAGCATTTT.

This clonotype appeared many times. The rearrangement joins TRBV20-1 to TRBJ2-7; D might be TRBD1 (6 bases). The germline gives CDR1 DFQATT, CDR2 SNEGSKA (reference sequence). The CDR3 spans 14 residues. V was clipped by 0 bases and J by 2 bases, with 11 bases between them. CDR3 sequence (DNA): TGCAGTGCTAGAGATGACAGGAGTGCCTACGAGCAGTACTTC. Residues: CSARDDRSAYEQYF.

A word on this clonotype: Relative to the germline gene, one junction end is altered; a read error may explain this. V and J are TRBV28 and TRBJ1-5; tentatively, D is TRBD1 (5 bases). CDR1 is MDHEN and CDR2 is SYDVKM in the germline V gene. CDR3 size: 13 residues. The CDR3 DNA is TGTGCCACCAGTCGGGGGAATGGTCAGCCCCAGCATTTT. This sequence encodes CATSRGNGQPQHF.

This clonotype was seen repeatedly, ten times or more. This chain joins TRBV30 and TRBJ1-1; 7 bases map to TRBD1. The CDR3 sequence is 13 residues long. V gave up 4 bases and J gave up 6 bases; unmatched junction bases: 8. Germline V CDR1 and CDR2: GTSNPN, SVGIG (reference sequence). CDR3 loop: CAWTLNRGAEAFF. Here the CDR3 DNA reads TGTGCCTGGACACTTAACAGGGGCGCTGAAGCTTTCTTT.